Presented here are 13 T cell receptor beta chains from one specimen sequenced in a study of shared T cell receptors in the human thymus. The repertoire was sequenced with immunoSEQ multiplex PCR; TCRdb's copy has only in-frame clones and lacks some. Of about 660,000 clones in the sample, around 89% are singletons; the top ten hold about 0.01%. These sequences were also reported in another study, on human thymus T cells.

The sample taken for sequencing was thymocytes. The receptors were sampled from a boy younger than two with a congenital heart defect.

V is TRBV7-9 and J is TRBJ2-5; tentative D call: TRBD1 (7 bases). This CDR3 contains 15 residues. The ends were cut back, 5 bases at V and 5 bases at J, with 18 bases in the middle. Germline CDR1 SEHNR, CDR2 FQNEAQ (reference sequence). The CDR3 region is CASSPLTPGGETQYF. The CDR3 DNA reads TGTGCCAGCAGCCCGCTAACCCCAGGGGGGGAGACCCAGTACTTC.

The rearrangement uses TRBV6-6 and TRBJ2-5; a possible D gene is TRBD2 (6 bases). The germline CDR1 and CDR2 sequences are MNHNY and SVGAGI (reference sequence). V dropped 3 bases and J dropped 3 bases, with 14 bases sitting between them. The CDR3 totals 15 residues. Written as DNA, the CDR3 is TGTGCCAGCAGTTATTGGCGGGAAAGGAAAGAGACCCAGTACTTC. This gives the protein CASSYWRERKETQYF.

This chain uses TRBV14 with TRBJ2-5, with 8 bases matching TRBD1. Germline V CDR1 and CDR2: SGHDN, FVKESK. This CDR3 spans 17 amino acids. Germline trimming cut 0 bases from V and 5 bases from J; bases unmatched to any gene: 11. CDR3 in amino acids: CASSQDDYQGARETQYF. For the CDR3, the DNA is TGTGCCAGCAGCCAAGATGACTACCAGGGGGCCAGGGAGACCCAGTACTTC.

Only one count was recorded for this clone. The chain has TRBV28 and TRBJ1-1; 7 bases fit TRBD1. After removal of 6 bases from V and 6 bases from J, the junction contained 10 bases not matched to a gene. CDR1 and CDR2 (germline): MDHEN, SYDVKM. This CDR3 has 14 residues. The CDR3 region has the DNA TGTGCCAGCAGCTTTGCCACAGGGGAGTCTGAAGCTTTCTTT. Translation: CASSFATGESEAFF.

The CDR3 region is CASSPDQGQYF. CDR3 DNA: TGTGCCAGCAGCCCCGATCAGGGGCAGTACTTC. This chain joins TRBV11-2 and TRBJ2-7; weak D call: TRBD1 (5 bases). V was cut by 5 bases and J by 9 bases, with 11 bases left in between. Germline V CDR1 and CDR2: SGHAT, FQNNGV. CDR3 length: 11 amino acids.

This clone was observed a handful of times. The V gene is TRBV30, the J gene TRBJ1-1; D not certain. The ends were cut back, 5 bases at V and 1 base at J, with 20 bases in the middle. Germline CDR1 reads GTSNPN; CDR2 reads SVGIG (reference sequence). The CDR3 spans 16 residues. CDR3 amino acids: CAWAESLLTGNTEAFF. CDR3 in DNA: TGTGCCTGGGCCGAATCACTTCTGACGGGGAACACTGAAGCTTTCTTT.

This chain connects TRBV5-8 to TRBJ1-1; 8 bases agree with TRBD1. Germline V gives CDR1 SGHTS, CDR2 YDEGEE. This CDR3 spans 16 amino acids. Trimming cost V 2 bases and J 10 bases; bases outside gene matches: 16. The CDR3 DNA follows: TGTGCCAGCAGCTTAGGAGGGTCGACAGGGGAACCTGTAGCTTTCTTT. Translated, it gives CASSLGGSTGEPVAFF.

The sample holds a few counts of this clone. The V and J genes are TRBV19 and TRBJ2-6, with D possibly being TRBD2 (6 bases). The germline V gene encodes CDR1 LNHDA and CDR2 SQIVND (reference sequence). V lost 11 bases to trimming and J lost 0 bases, with 8 bases between them. This CDR3 has 13 amino acids. CDR3 loop: CAVGGSGANVLTF. CDR3 DNA sequence: TGTGCCGTGGGGGGCTCTGGGGCCAACGTCCTGACTTTC.

As DNA, the CDR3 is TGTGCCAGCAGCTTAGTCCTCTCTACTAGCGGGATTTCCTACGAGCAGTACTTC. Residues: CASSLVLSTSGISYEQYF. The V gene is TRBV7-2, the J gene TRBJ2-7, with 10 nucleotides matching TRBD2. The CDR3 contains 18 residues. Germline V gives CDR1 SGHTA, CDR2 FQGNSA. J gave up 1 base and V 1 base, and 10 bases lay outside the gene matches.

This chain joins TRBV28 and TRBJ2-1; 11 bases are shared with TRBD1. The CDR3 runs to 15 residues. CDR1 is MDHEN, CDR2 SYDVKM, per germline. V dropped 3 bases and J dropped 7; count of bases not matched to a gene: 5. CDR3 protein: CASSFGQGARNEQFF. CDR3 sequence (DNA): TGTGCCAGCAGTTTCGGACAGGGGGCAAGGAATGAGCAGTTCTTC.

The genes are TRBV6-4 and TRBJ2-1; the D gene is possibly TRBD1 (6 bases). Trimming took off 3 bases at V and 0 bases at J, with 15 bases between the two ends. CDR3 length equals 17 residues. From germline, CDR1 is MRHNA and CDR2 SNTAGT. The CDR3 nucleotides read TGTGCCAGCAGTGAGTGGGGACATCCCCTCTCCTACAATGAGCAGTTCTTC. This translates into CASSEWGHPLSYNEQFF.

The chain is built from TRBV5-4 and TRBJ2-2; D may be TRBD2 (6 bases). V was clipped by 2 bases and J by 0 bases, with 14 bases between them. CDR3 length: 17 amino acids. Germline V CDR1 and CDR2: SGHNT, YYREEE (reference sequence). In nucleotides, the CDR3 is TGTGCCAGCAGCTTCTCGGGACTCTCCGCGAACACCGGGGAGCTGTTTTTT. Amino acids: CASSFSGLSANTGELFF.

This chain's CDR3 is CASSLALAGGLHEQYF. CDR3 in DNA: TGTGCCAGCAGCTTAGCGCTGGCGGGAGGGCTCCACGAGCAGTACTTC. The chain employs TRBV7-2 and TRBJ2-7; 9 nucleotides align to TRBD2. The junction had 8 bases not matched to a gene; V was cut back by 0 bases and J by 5 bases. The germline CDR1 and CDR2 sequences are SGHTA and FQGNSA. The length of the CDR3 is 16 residues.